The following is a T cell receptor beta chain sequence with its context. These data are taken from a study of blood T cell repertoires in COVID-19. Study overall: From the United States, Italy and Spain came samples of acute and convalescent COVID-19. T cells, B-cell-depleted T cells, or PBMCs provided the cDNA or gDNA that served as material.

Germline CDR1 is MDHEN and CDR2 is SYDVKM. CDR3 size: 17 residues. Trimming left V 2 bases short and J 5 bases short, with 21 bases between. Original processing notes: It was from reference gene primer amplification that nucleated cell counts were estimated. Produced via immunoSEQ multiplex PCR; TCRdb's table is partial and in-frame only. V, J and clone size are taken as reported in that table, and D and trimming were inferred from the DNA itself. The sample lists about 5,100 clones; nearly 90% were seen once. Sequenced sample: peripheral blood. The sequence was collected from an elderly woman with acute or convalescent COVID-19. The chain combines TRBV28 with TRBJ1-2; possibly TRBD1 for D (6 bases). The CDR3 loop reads CASSLGGLGGQNYGYTF. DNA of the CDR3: TGTGCCAGCAGTTTAGGGGGCTTGGGGGGGCAAAATTATGGCTACACCTTC.